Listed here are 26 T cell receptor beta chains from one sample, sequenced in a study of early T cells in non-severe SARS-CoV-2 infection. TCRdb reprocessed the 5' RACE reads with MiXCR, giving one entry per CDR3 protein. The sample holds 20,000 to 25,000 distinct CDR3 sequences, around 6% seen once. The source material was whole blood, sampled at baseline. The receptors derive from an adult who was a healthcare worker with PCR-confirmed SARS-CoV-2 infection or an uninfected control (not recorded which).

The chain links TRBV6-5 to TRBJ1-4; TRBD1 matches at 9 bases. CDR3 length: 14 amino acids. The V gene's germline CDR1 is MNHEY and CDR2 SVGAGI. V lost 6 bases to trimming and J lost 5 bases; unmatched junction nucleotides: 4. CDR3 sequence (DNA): TGTGCCAGCAGGGACAGGGGTCGGAATGAAAAACTGTTTTTT. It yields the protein CASRDRGRNEKLFF.

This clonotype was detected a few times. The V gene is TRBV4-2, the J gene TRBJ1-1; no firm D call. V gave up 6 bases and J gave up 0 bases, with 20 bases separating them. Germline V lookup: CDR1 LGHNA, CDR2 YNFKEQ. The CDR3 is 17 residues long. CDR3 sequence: CASRRRQTRQMNTEAFF. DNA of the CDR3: TGTGCCAGCAGACGACGTCAGACTAGGCAGATGAACACTGAAGCTTTCTTT.

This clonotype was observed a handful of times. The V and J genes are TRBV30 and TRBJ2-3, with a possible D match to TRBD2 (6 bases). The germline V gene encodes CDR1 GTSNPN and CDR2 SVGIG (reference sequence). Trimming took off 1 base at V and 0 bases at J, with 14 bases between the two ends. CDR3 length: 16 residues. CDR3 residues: CAWSEGLGSSTDTQYF. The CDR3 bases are TGTGCCTGGAGTGAGGGGCTCGGGAGTAGCACAGATACGCAGTATTTT.

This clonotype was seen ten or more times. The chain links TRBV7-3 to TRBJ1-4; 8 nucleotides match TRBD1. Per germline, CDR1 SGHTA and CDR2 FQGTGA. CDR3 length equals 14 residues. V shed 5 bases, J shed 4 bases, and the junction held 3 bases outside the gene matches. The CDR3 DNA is TGTGCCAGCAGCGCAGACAGGGGTAATGAAAAACTGTTTTTT. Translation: CASSADRGNEKLFF. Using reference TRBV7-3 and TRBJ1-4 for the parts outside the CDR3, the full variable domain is GAGVSQTPSNKVTEKGKYVELRCDPISGHTALYWYRQSLGQGPEFLIYFQGTGAADDSGLPNDRFFAVRPEGSVSTLKIQRTERGDSAVYLCASSADRGNEKLFFGSGTQLSVL.

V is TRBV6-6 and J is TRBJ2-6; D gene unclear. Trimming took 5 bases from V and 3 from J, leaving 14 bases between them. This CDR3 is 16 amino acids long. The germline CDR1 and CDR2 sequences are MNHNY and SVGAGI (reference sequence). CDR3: CASSRPSSLGANVLTF. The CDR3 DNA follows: TGTGCCAGCAGTAGACCTTCCTCGCTTGGGGCCAACGTCCTGACTTTC.

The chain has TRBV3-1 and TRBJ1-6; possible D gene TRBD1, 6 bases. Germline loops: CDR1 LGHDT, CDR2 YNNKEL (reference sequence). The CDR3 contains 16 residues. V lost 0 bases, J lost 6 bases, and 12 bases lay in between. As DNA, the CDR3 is TGTGCCAGCAGCCAAGAAAGGGGCAGGGGTAATTCACCCCTCCACTTT. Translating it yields CASSQERGRGNSPLHF.

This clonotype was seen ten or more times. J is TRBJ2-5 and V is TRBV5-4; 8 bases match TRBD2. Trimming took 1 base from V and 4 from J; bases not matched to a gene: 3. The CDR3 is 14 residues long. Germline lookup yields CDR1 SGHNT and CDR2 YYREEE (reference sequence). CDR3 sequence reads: CASSLLGTRETQYF. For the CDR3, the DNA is TGTGCCAGCAGCTTGTTGGGGACTAGAGAGACCCAGTACTTC. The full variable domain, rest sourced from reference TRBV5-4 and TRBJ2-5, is ETGVTQSPTHLIKTRGQQVTLRCSSQSGHNTVSWYQQALGQGPQFIFQYYREEENGRGNFPPRFSGLQFPNYSSELNVNALELDDSALYLCASSLLGTRETQYFGPGTRLLVL.

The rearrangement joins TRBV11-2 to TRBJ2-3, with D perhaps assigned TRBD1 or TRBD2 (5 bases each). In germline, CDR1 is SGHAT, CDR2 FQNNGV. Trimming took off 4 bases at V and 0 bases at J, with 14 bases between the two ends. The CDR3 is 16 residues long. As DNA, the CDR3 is TGTGCCAGCAGCTCGCGGGTGGGGCTAAGCACAGATACGCAGTATTTT. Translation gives CASSSRVGLSTDTQYF.

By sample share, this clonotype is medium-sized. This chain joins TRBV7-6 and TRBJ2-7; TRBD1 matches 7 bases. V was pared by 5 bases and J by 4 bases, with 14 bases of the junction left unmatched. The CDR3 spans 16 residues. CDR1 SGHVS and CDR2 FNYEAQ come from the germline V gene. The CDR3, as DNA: TGTGCCAGCAGCGTACCGGGACAGACTTCTCCTTACGAGCAGTACTTC. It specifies CASSVPGQTSPYEQYF.

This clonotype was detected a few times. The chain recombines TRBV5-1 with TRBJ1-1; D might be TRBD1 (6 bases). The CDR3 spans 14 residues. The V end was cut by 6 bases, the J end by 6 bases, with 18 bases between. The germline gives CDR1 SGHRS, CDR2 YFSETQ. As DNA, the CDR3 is TGCGCCAGCACCATTGGGGCGGGGGGCCCTGAAGCTTTCTTT. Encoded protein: CASTIGAGGPEAFF.

Written as DNA, the CDR3 is TGTGCCAGCAGCGTTGGCAGCGATGTTTCTGAAGCTTTCTTT. Translation: CASSVGSDVSEAFF. The rearrangement links TRBV2 to TRBJ1-1, with D unclear. Germline V gene sequence: CDR1 SNHLY, CDR2 FYNNEI. The CDR3 extends over 14 amino acids. V was clipped by 6 bases and J by 6 bases, with 17 bases between them.

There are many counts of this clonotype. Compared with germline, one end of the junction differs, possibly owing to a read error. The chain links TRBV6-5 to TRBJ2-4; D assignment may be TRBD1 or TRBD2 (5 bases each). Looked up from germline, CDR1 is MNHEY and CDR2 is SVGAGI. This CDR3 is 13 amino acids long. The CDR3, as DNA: TGTGCCAGCAGTTACGCGCCGGGGACGGGGTCTGACTTC. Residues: CASSYAPGTGSDF.

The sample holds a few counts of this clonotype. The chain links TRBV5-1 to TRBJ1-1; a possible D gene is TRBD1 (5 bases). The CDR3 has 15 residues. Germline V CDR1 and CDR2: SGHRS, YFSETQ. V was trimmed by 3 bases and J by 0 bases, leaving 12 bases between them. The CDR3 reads CASSWLTAVNTEAFF. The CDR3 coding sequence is TGCGCCAGCAGCTGGCTGACAGCAGTGAACACTGAAGCTTTCTTT.

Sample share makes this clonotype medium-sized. The DNA of the CDR3 is TGCAGTGCTCAAAGTGGGCTCGGAAACACCATATATTTT. Translated, it gives CSAQSGLGNTIYF. The chain links TRBV20-1 to TRBJ1-3; D unclear. The CDR3 runs to 13 residues. The V end lost 5 bases, the J end lost 4 bases, and 12 bases lay between the germline ends. The germline V gene has CDR1 DFQATT and CDR2 SNEGSKA (reference sequence).

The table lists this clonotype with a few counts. The DNA for the CDR3 is TGTGCCACCAGTGACCCGACTAGCGGGGGGGCCGGGGAGCTGTTTTTT. Translated: CATSDPTSGGAGELFF. The chain combines TRBV24-1 with TRBJ2-2, with 14 nucleotides matching TRBD2. The V segment lost 4 bases and the J segment 6 bases; nucleotides outside the gene matches: 3. The CDR3 consists of 16 residues. In germline, CDR1 is KGHDR, CDR2 SFDVKD.

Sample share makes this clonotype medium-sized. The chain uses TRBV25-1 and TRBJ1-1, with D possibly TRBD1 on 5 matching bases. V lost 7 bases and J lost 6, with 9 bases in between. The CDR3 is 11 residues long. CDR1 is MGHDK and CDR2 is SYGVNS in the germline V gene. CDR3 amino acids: CASTRGAEAFF. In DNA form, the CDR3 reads TGTGCCAGCACCCGGGGCGCTGAAGCTTTCTTT.

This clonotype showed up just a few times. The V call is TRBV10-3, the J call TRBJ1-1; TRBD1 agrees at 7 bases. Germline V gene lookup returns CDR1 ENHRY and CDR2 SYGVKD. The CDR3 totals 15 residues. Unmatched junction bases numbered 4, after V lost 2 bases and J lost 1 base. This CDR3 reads CAISEAGTENTEAFF. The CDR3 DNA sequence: TGTGCCATCAGTGAGGCCGGGACAGAGAACACTGAAGCTTTCTTT.

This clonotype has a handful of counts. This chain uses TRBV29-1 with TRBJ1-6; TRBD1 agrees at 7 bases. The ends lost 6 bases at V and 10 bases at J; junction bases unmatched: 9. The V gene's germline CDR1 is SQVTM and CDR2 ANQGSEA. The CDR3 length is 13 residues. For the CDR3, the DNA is TGCAGCGTCACGACAGGGATCTCCTCACCCCTCCACTTT. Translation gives CSVTTGISSPLHF.

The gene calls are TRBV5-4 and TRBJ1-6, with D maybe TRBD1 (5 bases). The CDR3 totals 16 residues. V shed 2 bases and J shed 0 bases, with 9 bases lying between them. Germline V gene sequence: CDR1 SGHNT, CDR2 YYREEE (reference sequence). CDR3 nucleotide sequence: TGTGCCAGCAGCTTCCCAGGGAGCTCCTATAATTCACCCCTCCACTTT. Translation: CASSFPGSSYNSPLHF.

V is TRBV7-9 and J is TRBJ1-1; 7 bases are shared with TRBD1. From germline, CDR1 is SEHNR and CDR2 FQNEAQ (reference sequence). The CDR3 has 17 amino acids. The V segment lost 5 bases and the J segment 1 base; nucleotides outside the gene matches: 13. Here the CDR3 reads CASSHTRTRQGNTEAFF. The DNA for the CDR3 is TGTGCCAGCAGCCACACCCGGACCCGACAGGGGAACACTGAAGCTTTCTTT.

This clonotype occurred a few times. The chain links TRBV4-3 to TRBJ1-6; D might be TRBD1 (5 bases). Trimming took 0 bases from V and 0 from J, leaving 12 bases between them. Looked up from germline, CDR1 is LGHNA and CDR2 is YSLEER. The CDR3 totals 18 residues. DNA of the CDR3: TGCGCCAGCAGCCAAGATCCTATCAGGGTCTCCTATAATTCACCCCTCCACTTT. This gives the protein CASSQDPIRVSYNSPLHF.

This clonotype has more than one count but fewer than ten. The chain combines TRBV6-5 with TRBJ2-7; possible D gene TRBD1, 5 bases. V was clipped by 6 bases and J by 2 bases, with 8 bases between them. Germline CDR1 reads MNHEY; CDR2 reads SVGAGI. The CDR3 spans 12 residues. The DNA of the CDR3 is TGTGCCAGCAGACAGGAACCCTACGAGCAGTACTTC. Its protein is CASRQEPYEQYF.

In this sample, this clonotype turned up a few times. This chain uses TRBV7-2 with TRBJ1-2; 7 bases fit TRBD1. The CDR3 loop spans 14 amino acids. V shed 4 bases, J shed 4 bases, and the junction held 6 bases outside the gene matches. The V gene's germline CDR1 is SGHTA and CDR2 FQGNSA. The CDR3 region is CASSSPGTVYGYTF. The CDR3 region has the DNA TGTGCCAGCAGCTCCCCTGGGACAGTCTATGGCTACACCTTC.

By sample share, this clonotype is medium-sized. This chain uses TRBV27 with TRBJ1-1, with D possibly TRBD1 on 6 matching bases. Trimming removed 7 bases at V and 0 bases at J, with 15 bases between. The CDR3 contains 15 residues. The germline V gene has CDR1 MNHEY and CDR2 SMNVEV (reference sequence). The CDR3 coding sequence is TGTGCCAGCAAATACAGGGATACTATGAACACTGAAGCTTTCTTT. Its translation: CASKYRDTMNTEAFF.

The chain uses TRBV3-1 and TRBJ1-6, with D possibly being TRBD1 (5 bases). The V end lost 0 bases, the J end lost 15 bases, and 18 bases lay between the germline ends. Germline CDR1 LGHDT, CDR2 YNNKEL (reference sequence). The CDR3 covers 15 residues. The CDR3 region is CASSQDTKDGADLHF. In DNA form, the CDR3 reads TGTGCCAGCAGCCAAGATACCAAGGATGGGGCAGACCTCCACTTT.

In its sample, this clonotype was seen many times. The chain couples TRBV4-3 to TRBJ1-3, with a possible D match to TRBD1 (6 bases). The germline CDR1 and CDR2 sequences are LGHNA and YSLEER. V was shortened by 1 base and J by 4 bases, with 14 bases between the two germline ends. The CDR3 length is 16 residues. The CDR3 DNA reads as TGCGCCAGCAGCCAAGCCCCAACAGGGCACGGAAACACCATATATTTT. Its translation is CASSQAPTGHGNTIYF.